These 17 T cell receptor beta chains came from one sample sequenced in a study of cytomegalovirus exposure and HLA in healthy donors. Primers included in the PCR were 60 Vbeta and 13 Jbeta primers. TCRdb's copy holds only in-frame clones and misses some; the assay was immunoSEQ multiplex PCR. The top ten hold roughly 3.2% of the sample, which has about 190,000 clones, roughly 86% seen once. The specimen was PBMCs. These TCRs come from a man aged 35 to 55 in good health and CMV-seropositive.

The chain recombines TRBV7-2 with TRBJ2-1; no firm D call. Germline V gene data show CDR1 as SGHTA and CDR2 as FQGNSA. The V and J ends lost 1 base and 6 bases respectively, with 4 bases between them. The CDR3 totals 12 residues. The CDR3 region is CASSLGANEQFF. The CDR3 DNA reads TGTGCCAGCAGCTTAGGGGCCAATGAGCAGTTCTTC.

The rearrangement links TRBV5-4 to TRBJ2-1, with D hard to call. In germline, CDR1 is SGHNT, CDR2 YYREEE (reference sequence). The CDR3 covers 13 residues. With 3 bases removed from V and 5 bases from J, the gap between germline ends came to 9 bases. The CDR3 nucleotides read TGTGCCAGCAGCTCCCCCTTTGACAATGAGCAGTTCTTC. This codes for CASSSPFDNEQFF. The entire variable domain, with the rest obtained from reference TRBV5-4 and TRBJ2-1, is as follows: ETGVTQSPTHLIKTRGQQVTLRCSSQSGHNTVSWYQQALGQGPQFIFQYYREEENGRGNFPPRFSGLQFPNYSSELNVNALELDDSALYLCASSSPFDNEQFFGPGTRLTVL.

The CDR3 nucleotides read TGTGCCAGCAGTGAATACGGCTACGAGCAGTACTTC. Translated: CASSEYGYEQYF. The V and J genes are TRBV6-1 and TRBJ2-7; no definite D call. Deletions cut 2 bases from V and 3 bases from J, with 5 bases between. This CDR3 is 12 amino acids long. Germline values: CDR1 MNHNS, CDR2 SASEGT.

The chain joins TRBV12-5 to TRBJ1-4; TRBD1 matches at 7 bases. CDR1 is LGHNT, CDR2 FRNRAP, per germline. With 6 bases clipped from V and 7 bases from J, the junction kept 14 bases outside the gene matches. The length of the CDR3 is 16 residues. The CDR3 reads CASGLTVTGFTEKLFF. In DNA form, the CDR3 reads TGTGCTAGTGGCCTCACCGTGACAGGGTTTACTGAAAAACTGTTTTTT.

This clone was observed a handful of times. The CDR3 loop reads CASSQRTGWEQYF. CDR3 nucleotide sequence: TGCGCCAGCAGCCAGCGGACAGGGTGGGAGCAGTACTTC. The chain has TRBV4-1 and TRBJ2-7; 8 bases match TRBD1. This CDR3 comprises 13 residues. Trimming removed 3 bases from V and 7 bases from J; junction bases left unmatched: 5. Germline V gives CDR1 MGHRA, CDR2 YSYEKL.

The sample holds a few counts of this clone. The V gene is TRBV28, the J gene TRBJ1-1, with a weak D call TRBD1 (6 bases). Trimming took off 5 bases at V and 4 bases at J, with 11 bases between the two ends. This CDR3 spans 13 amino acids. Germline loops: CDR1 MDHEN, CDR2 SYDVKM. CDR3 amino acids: CASSRGRGTEAFF. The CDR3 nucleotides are TGTGCCAGCAGTAGGGGCAGGGGCACTGAAGCTTTCTTT. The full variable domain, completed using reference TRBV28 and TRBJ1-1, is DVKVTQSSRYLVKRTGEKVFLECVQDMDHENMFWYRQDPGLGLRLIYFSYDVKMKEKGDIPEGYSVSREKKERFSLILESASTNQTSMYLCASSRGRGTEAFFGQGTRLTVV.

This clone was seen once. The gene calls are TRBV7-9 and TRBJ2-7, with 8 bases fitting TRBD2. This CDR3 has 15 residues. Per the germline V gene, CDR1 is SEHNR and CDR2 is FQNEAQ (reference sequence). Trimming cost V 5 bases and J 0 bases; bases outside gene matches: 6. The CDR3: CASSPPGGSSYEQYF. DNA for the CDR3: TGTGCCAGCAGCCCCCCGGGGGGGAGCTCCTACGAGCAGTACTTC. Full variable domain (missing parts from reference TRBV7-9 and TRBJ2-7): DTGVSQNPRHKITKRGQNVTFRCDPISEHNRLYWYRQTLGQGPEFLTYFQNEAQLEKSRLLSDRFSAERPKGSFSTLEIQRTEQGDSAMYLCASSPPGGSSYEQYFGPGTRLTVT.

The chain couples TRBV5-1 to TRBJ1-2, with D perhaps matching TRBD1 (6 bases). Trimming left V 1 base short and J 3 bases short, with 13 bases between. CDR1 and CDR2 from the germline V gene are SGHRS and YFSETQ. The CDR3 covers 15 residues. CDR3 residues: CASSLRDRRDYGYTF. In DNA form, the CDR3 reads TGCGCCAGCAGCTTGAGAGACAGGCGGGACTATGGCTACACCTTC.

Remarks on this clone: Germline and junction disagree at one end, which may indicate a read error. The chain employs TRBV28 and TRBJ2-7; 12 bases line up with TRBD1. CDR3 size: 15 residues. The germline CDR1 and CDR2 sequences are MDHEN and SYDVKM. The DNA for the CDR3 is TGTGCCAGCAGGACCGGGACAGGGGGCTCCCACGAGCAGTACTTC. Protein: CASRTGTGGSHEQYF.

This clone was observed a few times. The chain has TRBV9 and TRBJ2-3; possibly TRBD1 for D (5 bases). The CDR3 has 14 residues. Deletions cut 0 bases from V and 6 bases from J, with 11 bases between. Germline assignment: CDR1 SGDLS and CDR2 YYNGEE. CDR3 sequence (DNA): TGTGCCAGCAGCGTAGGGCAGGGCCGGGATACGCAGTATTTT. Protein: CASSVGQGRDTQYF.

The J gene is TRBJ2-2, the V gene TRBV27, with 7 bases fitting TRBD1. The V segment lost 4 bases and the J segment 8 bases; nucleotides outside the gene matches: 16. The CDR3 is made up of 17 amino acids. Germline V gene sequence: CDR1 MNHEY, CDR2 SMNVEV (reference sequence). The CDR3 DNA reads TGTGCCAGCAGTTCGTTCCGGGACAGTTTGACGTTGGGGGAGCTGTTTTTT. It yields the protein CASSSFRDSLTLGELFF.

CDR3 sequence (DNA): TGTGCCAGCAACCCGGGACAGGTTTACAATCAGCCCCAGCATTTT. Encoded protein: CASNPGQVYNQPQHF. V is TRBV28 and J is TRBJ1-5; 8 positions match TRBD1. The V segment lost 7 bases and the J segment 3 bases; nucleotides outside the gene matches: 8. Germline values: CDR1 MDHEN, CDR2 SYDVKM. CDR3 length equals 15 residues.

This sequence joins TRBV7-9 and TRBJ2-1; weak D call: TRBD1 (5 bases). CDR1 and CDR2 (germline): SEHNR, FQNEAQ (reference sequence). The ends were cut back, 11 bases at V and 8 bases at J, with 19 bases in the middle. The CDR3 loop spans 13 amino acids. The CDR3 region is CASHRGQGDEQFF. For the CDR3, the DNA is TGTGCCTCCCACCGTGGGCAGGGCGATGAGCAGTTCTTC. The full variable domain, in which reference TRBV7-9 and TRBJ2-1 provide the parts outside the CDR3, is DTGVSQNPRHKITKRGQNVTFRCDPISEHNRLYWYRQTLGQGPEFLTYFQNEAQLEKSRLLSDRFSAERPKGSFSTLEIQRTEQGDSAMYLCASHRGQGDEQFFGPGTRLTVL.

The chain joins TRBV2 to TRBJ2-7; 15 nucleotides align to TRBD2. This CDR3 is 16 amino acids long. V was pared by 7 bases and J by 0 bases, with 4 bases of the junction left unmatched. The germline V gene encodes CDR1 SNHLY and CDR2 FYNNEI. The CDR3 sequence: CASKGLAGGTSYEQYF. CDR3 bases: TGTGCCAGCAAGGGACTAGCGGGGGGTACCTCCTACGAGCAGTACTTC. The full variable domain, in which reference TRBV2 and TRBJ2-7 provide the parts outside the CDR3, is EPEVTQTPSHQVTQMGQEVILRCVPISNHLYFYWYRQILGQKVEFLVSFYNNEISEKSEIFDDQFSVERPDGSNFTLKIRSTKLEDSAMYFCASKGLAGGTSYEQYFGPGTRLTVT.

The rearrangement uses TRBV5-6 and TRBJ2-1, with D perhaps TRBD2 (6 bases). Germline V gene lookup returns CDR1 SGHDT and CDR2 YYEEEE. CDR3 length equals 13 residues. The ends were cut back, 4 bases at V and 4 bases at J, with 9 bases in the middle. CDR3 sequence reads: CASSPGGYNEQFF. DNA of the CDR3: TGTGCCAGCAGCCCCGGGGGTTACAATGAGCAGTTCTTC.

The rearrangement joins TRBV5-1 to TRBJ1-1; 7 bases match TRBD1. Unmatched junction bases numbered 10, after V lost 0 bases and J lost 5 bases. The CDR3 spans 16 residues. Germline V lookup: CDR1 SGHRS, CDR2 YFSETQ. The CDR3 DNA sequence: TGCGCCAGCAGCTTGGAGGTAGGGGGCCACGGGACTGAAGCTTTCTTT. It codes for CASSLEVGGHGTEAFF.

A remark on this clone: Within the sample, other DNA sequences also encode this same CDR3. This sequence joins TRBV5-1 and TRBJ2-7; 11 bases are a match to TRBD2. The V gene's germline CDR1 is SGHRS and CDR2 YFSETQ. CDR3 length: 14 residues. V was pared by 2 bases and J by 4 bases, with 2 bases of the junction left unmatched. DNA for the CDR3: TGCGCCAGCAGCTTTGGGACTAGCGGATACGAGCAGTACTTC. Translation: CASSFGTSGYEQYF. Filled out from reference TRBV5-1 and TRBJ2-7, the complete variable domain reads KAGVTQTPRYLIKTRGQQVTLSCSPISGHRSVSWYQQTPGQGLQFLFEYFSETQRNKGNFPGRFSGRQFSNSRSEMNVSTLELGDSALYLCASSFGTSGYEQYFGPGTRLTVT.